This T cell receptor (beta chain) appears in the sequencing data of a study of T cells after yellow fever vaccination (dated by TCRdb to 2018 to 2020). About the study as a whole: The SMART-Seq v4 Ultra Low Input RNA kit was used to prepare libraries from fractions with low cell numbers. Two healthy male donors, one aged 18 to 30 and one aged 30 to 39 years, were included in the cohort. Bulk PBMC replicates and cell subsets were isolated from blood drawn at multiple timepoints before and after both primary and secondary immunization. To follow T-cell clones before and after primary and booster YFV17D yellow fever vaccination, bulk TCR alpha and beta repertoires were sequenced over time. On the study overall, not on this receptor specifically: Compared with the primary T-cell response, the secondary T-cell response was weaker but faster, peaking on day 5 rather than day 15. A small fraction of clonotypes showed up in both the CD4 and CD8 compartments, probably as a result of convergent recombination. Because abundant contaminating clonotypes from the bulk population could be contained in FACS-sorted repertoires, computational filtering was required. After the booster, most of the clones that had expanded following primary vaccination were detected again (almost 98% of CD4 and roughly 90% of CD8), which suggests that memory was broadly maintained. Because the study included only a couple of donors, the extent to which the findings can be generalized is limited.

According to the study, the label for this sample's treatment or condition signals: live attenuated yellow fever vaccine strain. Two biological replicates of bulk PBMCs were collected at each blood-draw timepoint. PBMCs were isolated from peripheral blood using a standard Ficoll-Paque protocol. RNA was extracted with TriZol from bulk PBMCs, CD4 and CD8 fractions, and dextramer-positive and dextramer-negative fractions. This clonotype was counted only a few times. There is no known antigen for this receptor. Base quality data are lacking; no much larger clone is found one base away. Synthesis of TCR cDNA relied on 5'RACE template switching, a step that introduced a universal primer site along with unique molecular identifiers. Priming of cDNA synthesis was performed from both the TCR alpha and TCR beta constant segments. Library amplification involved two PCR steps, and the second step added sample barcodes and sequencing adapters. Sequencing of libraries was performed on Illumina HiSeq 2500 (2x100 bp) or NovaSeq (2x150 bp). The paper's processing steps were these. MIGEC was used to demultiplex reads and collapse the reads into UMI consensus sequences, and MiXCR was used for V(D)J alignment. Clonotypes responding to the vaccine were identified with edgeR on replicate PBMC samples, with the criteria of FDR below 0.01 and a log2 fold change above 5 up to day 15. CD4 or CD8 identity was assigned to each bulk clonotype according to whether the clonotype was present at higher abundance in the sequenced CD4 repertoire or the sequenced CD8 repertoire. The public reads were reprocessed in TCRdb via fastp at Q25 and MiXCR, keeping in-frame beta chains. Entries are consolidated by CDR3 protein sequence, retaining the most common genes and DNA. TCRdb, not the authors, supplied the V and J calls. A total of hundreds of thousands of distinct CDR3 sequences appear in this sample, 13% of them only once. The ten largest make up 11% to 15% of the sample.

The starting material was PBMCs, obtained on the day of the yellow fever booster vaccination. The TCR was taken from a man aged 30 to 39 who received the YFV17D yellow fever vaccine.

The DNA reads TGTGCCAGCAGCTGGGACCGACCGCCCTACGAGCAGTACTTC. It specifies CASSWDRPPYEQYF. The V gene is TRBV7-8 and the J gene is TRBJ2-7; the D gene is possibly TRBD1 or TRBD2, with 5 bases matching each. CDR1 and CDR2, per the germline V gene, are SGHVS and FQNEAQ. V and J are truncated by 4 bases and 2 bases respectively, leaving an intervening sequence of 12 bases. Inclusive of the bounding cysteine and phenylalanine, the CDR3 is 14 residues long. Just the 42-base CDR3 DNA is kept, in frame starting at base 1.